Sequencing of this TCR beta chain was carried out in a study of blood T cell repertoires in COVID-19. Study in general: Sites across the United States, Italy and Spain contributed samples from acute and convalescent COVID-19. PBMCs, B-cell-depleted T cells, or T cells were the source of the cDNA or gDNA that made up the material.

This CDR3 is built from 18 residues. Per the germline V gene, CDR1 is LNHDA and CDR2 is SQIVND (reference sequence). V trimming: 4 bases; J trimming: 0 bases; junction bases outside the gene matches: 6. Original handling: For nucleated cells, counts were estimated from reference gene primer amplification. Sequencing used immunoSEQ multiplex PCR; TCRdb keeps in-frame clones, though not all of them. The DNA gave D and trimming, while V, J and clone size come from that table. The data show 85,000 to 110,000 clones, approximately 86% seen once. V and J are TRBV19 and TRBJ2-4; 13 bases line up with TRBD2. This TCR came from a human donor in a cohort sampled during active COVID-19. The sample consisted of peripheral blood. The CDR3 sequence is CASSTRLAGGLAKNIQYF. CDR3 DNA: TGTGCCAGTAGTACCCGACTAGCGGGAGGACTAGCCAAAAACATTCAGTACTTC.